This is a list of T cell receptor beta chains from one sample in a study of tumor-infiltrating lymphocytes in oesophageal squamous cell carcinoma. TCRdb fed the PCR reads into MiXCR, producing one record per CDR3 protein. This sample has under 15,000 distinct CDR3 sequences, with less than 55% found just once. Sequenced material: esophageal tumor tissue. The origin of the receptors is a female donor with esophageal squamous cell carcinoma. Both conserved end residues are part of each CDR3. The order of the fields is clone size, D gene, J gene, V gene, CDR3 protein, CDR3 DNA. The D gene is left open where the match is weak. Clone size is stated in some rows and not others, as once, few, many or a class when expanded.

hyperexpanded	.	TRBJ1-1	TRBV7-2	CASSLRIQGTNTEAFF	TGTGCCAGCAGCTTGCGAATCCAGGGGACGAACACTGAAGCTTTCTTT
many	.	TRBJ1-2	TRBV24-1	CATSDPPSTAANYGYTF	TGTGCCACCAGTGACCCGCCGTCGACAGCTGCGAACTATGGCTACACCTTC
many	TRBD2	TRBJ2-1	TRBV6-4	CASSIGGGRTNEQFF	TGTGCCAGCAGTATTGGGGGCGGGAGGACGAATGAGCAGTTCTTC
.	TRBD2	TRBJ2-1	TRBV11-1	CASTRTSGYNEQFF	TGTGCCAGCACCCGGACTAGCGGGTACAATGAGCAGTTCTTC
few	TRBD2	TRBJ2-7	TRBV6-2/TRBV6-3	CASSYFVLAGSYEQYF	TGTGCCAGCAGTTACTTCGTGCTAGCGGGTTCCTACGAGCAGTACTTC
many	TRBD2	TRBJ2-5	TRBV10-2	CASSDAGEETQYF	TGCGCCAGCAGTGATGCGGGGGAAGAGACCCAGTACTTC
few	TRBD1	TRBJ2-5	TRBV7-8	CASSPSLTGGETQYF	TGTGCCAGCAGCCCCTCTCTGACAGGGGGAGAGACCCAGTACTTC
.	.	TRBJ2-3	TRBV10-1	CASSVSVSGTQYF	TGCGCCAGCAGTGTGAGTGTAAGTGGCACGCAGTATTTT
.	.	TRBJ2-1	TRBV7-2	CASSLAGRTYEQFF	TGTGCCAGCAGCTTAGCAGGGAGGACCTACGAGCAGTTCTTC
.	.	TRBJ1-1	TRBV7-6	CASSQDTNTEAFF	TGTGCCAGCAGCCAAGACACGAACACTGAAGCTTTCTTT
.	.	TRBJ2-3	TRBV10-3	CAISGGAGVADTQYF	TGTGCCATCAGTGGGGGGGCGGGAGTAGCAGATACGCAGTATTTT
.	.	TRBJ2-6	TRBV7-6	CASSPQEANVLTF	TGTGCCAGCAGCCCCCAGGAGGCCAACGTCCTGACTTTC
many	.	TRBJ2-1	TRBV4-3	CASSQDTQILNEQFF	TGCGCCAGCAGCCAAGATACCCAAATTCTGAATGAGCAGTTCTTC
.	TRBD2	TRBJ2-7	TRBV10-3	CAISVAGGRNEQYF	TGTGCCATCAGTGTTGCGGGGGGCCGCAATGAGCAGTACTTC
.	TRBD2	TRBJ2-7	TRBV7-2	CASHAGGAVGYEQYF	TGTGCCAGCCACGCGGGGGGGGCGGTAGGATACGAGCAGTACTTC
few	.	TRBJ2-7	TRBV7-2	CASSSKGGHEQYF	TGTGCCAGCAGCTCCAAGGGCGGGCATGAGCAGTACTTC
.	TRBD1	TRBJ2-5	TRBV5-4	CASSRDRYQETQYF	TGTGCCAGCAGCCGGGACAGGTACCAAGAGACCCAGTACTTC
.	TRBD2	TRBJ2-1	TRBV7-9	CASSPRTSLNEQFF	TGTGCCAGCAGCCCCAGGACTAGCTTGAATGAGCAGTTCTTC
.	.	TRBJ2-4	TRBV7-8	CASSLDAGPANIQYF	TGTGCCAGCAGCTTGGACGCAGGCCCGGCGAACATTCAGTACTTC
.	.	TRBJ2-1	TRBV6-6	CASTLQGESYNEQFF	TGTGCCAGCACCCTACAGGGAGAGTCCTACAATGAGCAGTTCTTC
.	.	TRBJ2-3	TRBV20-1	CSARDLTGSTDTQYF	TGCAGTGCTAGAGATCTCACAGGGAGCACAGATACGCAGTATTTT
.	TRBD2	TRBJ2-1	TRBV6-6	CASSAQASGSYNEQFF	TGTGCCAGCAGTGCTCAAGCTAGCGGGAGCTACAATGAGCAGTTCTTC
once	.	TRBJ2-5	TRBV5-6	CASSPMAGPRETQYF	TGTGCCAGCAGCCCGATGGCCGGCCCGCGAGAGACCCAGTACTTC
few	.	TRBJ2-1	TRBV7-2	CASSLDSPPRGEQFF	TGTGCCAGCAGCTTAGACTCCCCGCCAAGGGGTGAGCAGTTCTTC
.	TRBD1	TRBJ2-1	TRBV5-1	CASSWTGSNEQFF	TGCGCCAGCAGCTGGACAGGGTCGAATGAGCAGTTCTTC
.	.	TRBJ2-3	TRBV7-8	CASSLGDGAADTQYF	TGTGCCAGCAGCTTAGGAGACGGGGCGGCGGATACGCAGTATTTT
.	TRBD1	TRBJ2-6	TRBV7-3	CASSLGQVGANVLTF	TGTGCCAGCAGCCTAGGACAGGTTGGGGCCAACGTCCTGACTTTC
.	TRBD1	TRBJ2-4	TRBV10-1	CASSDPSDRGGIQYF	TGCGCCAGCAGTGACCCCAGTGACAGGGGAGGCATTCAGTACTTC
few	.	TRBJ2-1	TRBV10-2	CASSESQGWYNEQFF	TGCGCCAGCAGTGAATCGCAGGGATGGTACAATGAGCAGTTCTTC
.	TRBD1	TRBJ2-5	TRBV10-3	CAIGGQGKETQYF	TGTGCCATCGGGGGACAGGGAAAAGAGACCCAGTACTTC
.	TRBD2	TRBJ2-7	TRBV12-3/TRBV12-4	CASSRGRVAYEQYF	TGTGCCAGCAGTCGGGGGAGGGTGGCCTACGAGCAGTACTTC
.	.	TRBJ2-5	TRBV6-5	CASSYSGGDETQYF	TGTGCCAGCAGTTACTCGGGGGGAGATGAGACCCAGTACTTC
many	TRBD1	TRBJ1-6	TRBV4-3	CASSQDGTGRNSPLHF	TGCGCCAGCAGCCAAGATGGGACAGGGCGCAATTCACCCCTCCACTTT
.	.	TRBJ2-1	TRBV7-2	CAGSLGGGRLNEQFF	TGTGCCGGCAGCTTAGGGGGGGGGAGGCTCAATGAGCAGTTCTTC
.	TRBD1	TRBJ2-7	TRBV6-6	CASSYSRLGQGVYEQYF	TGTGCCAGCAGTTACTCGCGGCTGGGACAGGGAGTTTACGAGCAGTACTTC
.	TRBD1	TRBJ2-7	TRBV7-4	CASSFDRGTGAHYEQYF	TGTGCCAGCAGCTTTGATCGGGGGACAGGGGCCCACTACGAGCAGTACTTC
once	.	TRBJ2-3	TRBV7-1	CASRVKSTDTQYF	TGTGCCAGCAGGGTGAAGAGCACAGATACGCAGTATTTT
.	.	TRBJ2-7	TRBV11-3	CASSSGTRAYEQYF	TGTGCCAGCAGCTCCGGGACTCGAGCCTACGAGCAGTACTTC